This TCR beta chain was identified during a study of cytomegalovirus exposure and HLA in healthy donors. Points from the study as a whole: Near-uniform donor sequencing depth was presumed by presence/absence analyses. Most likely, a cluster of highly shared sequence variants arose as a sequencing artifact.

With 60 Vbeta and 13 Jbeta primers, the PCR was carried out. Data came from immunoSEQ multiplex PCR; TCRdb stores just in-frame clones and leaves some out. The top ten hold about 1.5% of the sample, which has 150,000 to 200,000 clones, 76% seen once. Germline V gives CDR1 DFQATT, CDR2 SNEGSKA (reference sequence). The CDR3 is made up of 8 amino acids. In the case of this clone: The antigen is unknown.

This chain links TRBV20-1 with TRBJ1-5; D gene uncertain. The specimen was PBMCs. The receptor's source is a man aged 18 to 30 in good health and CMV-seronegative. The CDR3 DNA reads TGCAGAGCGGGGCCCCAGCATTTT. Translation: CRAGPQHF.